This T cell receptor (beta chain) was obtained from a study of cytomegalovirus exposure and HLA in healthy donors (dated by TCRdb to the late 2010s). Looking at the study overall: According to a later analysis, one platform produced both the 120 validation repertoires and the 620 or so repertoires of the first cohort. Besides the first cohort of more than 650 subjects, a separate validation cohort made up of roughly 130 different subjects was used. High-throughput TCR immunosequencing, statistical association of individual TCRs with disease status, and machine learning were combined to predict cytomegalovirus infection status. The study aimed to test whether cataloging public T cell receptors could reveal signatures of past pathogen exposure.

Library preparation was by the immunoSEQ multiplex PCR assay. As for the original processing: To diagnose cytomegalovirus status from the catalog of TCR beta chain sequences, a statistical classification framework was built. TCRdb retrieved this table from immuneACCESS and kept in-frame rearrangements only. Not all clones are present; in checked studies, unresolved V genes account for under half, and no reason is known for the remainder. The V and J calls and clone size come from that table; D and trimming were worked out from the DNA. The sample table records roughly 150,000 clones; roughly 91% of these occur just once. About 9.4% of the sample comes from the top ten. Broader findings and caveats from the paper: The classifier was reported to diagnose cytomegalovirus status with high specificity and sensitivity in both the original and validation cohorts. A later analysis had no HLA typing for the validation cohort, so co-occurrence there was scored across all 110 or so repertoires. It was suggested by the authors that the approach could potentially be generalized to other disease states and immunological phenotypes. While some public TCRs were present in many individuals, most TCR sequences turned up only very rarely across donors. In vitro tests confirmed that a few of the cytomegalovirus-associated TCR beta chains recognize cytomegalovirus antigens. Of the cluster scores, around 95% were above 0 in a later analysis, which found that TCRs clustered in the first cohort also tended to co-occur in the 95 to 150 validation repertoires. A total of some 180 TCR beta chains were listed by the study as associated with cytomegalovirus.

Separate from the approximately 700-subject first cohort, the validation cohort of 90 to 150 subjects was the group to which the donors belonged. A note on this clone: What antigen it recognizes has not been identified. Base qualities are not provided; no much larger clone lies one nucleotide away.

This sequence was found in a woman aged 18-35 years in good health and CMV-seropositive. Sequencing input: PBMCs.

The CDR3 is CASSLFRNTGELFF. The DNA sequence follows: TGTGCCAGCAGCTTATTCAGGAACACCGGGGAGCTGTTTTTT. The sequence is built from TRBV7-2 and TRBJ2-2, with no confident D gene call. The V and J ends are trimmed by 2 bases and 1 base, leaving 5 bases between them. CDR1 and CDR2 are drawn from the germline V gene: SGHTA, FQGNSA. The CDR3 holds 14 amino acids from the cysteine to the phenylalanine. The CDR3 DNA has 42 bases and is translated from base 1. The full variable domain, completed from the reference TRBV7-2 and TRBJ2-2 proteins outside the CDR3, reads GAGVSQSPSNKVTEKGKDVELRCDPISGHTALYWYRQSLGQGLEFLIYFQGNSAPDKSGLPSDRFSAERTGGSVSTLTIQRTQQEDSAVYLCASSLFRNTGELFFGEGSRLTVL.